This entry concerns a single T cell receptor beta chain. This clonotype occurred once. It has no known antigen specificity. No quality values exist for individual bases; no much larger clone is one base distant. One read provides weak support. Deletion took 6 bases off V and 4 bases off J, with a span of 13 bases between the germline ends. The CDR3 goes from the cysteine to the phenylalanine over 14 residues. Of the read, only the CDR3 DNA is kept; its 42 bases are in frame from base 1. CDR1 SEHNR and CDR2 FQNEAQ were looked up in the germline V gene (reference sequence). Amplification of full-length TCR variable regions was done by 5' RACE PCR using constant-region reverse primers, and this step was followed by semi-nested PCR with Nested Universal Primer A. The ReliaPrep RNA Cell Miniprep System was used to extract total RNA, which was then reverse transcribed into 5'RACE-ready cDNA with the SMARTer RACE 5'/3' Kit. An Illumina MiSeq was used to sequence the full-length TCR alpha and beta libraries, which had been barcoded with multiplex adaptors. The study's processing was this. For each of nine subset-tissue groups, sequencing data from the five patients were combined, and the groups were compared by unsupervised clustering of TCR gene usage. The Morisita-Horn index, with shared sequences weighted by their contribution to each repertoire, was used to calculate repertoire similarity. TCRdb's own reprocessing of the public reads used fastp at Q25 and MiXCR and kept productive beta chains. All rows with the same CDR3 protein become a single entry with the most common DNA and genes. The V and J calls shown here were made by TCRdb, not taken from the authors' results. This sample holds 35,000 to 50,000 distinct CDR3 sequences; 29% were observed only once. 3.7% of the sample is held by the ten biggest clonotypes.

The data are from a study (dated by TCRdb to the mid-2010s). General notes on the study: The study set out to test whether tumor-infiltrating Tregs in breast cancer get recruited from blood Tregs or are instead converted in situ from other CD4+ T cell subsets. Summary of the overall study and its limitations: Tumor memory CD4+ T cell TCR gene usage was found to cluster with blood and lymph node memory CD4+ cells and with lymph node naive CD4+ cells. The validation in the larger cohort was limited to a single TCR beta V-J rearrangement instead of whole repertoires. The greatest overlap of tumor-infiltrating Treg TCR alpha and beta sequences was with tumor naive CD4+ T cells, followed next by blood naive CD4+ T cells.

The memory CD4+ T cell population was isolated based on a CD4+CD45RO+CD25- phenotype. Tregs, naive and memory CD4+ T cells from tumor, blood and ipsilateral draining lymph nodes of about five breast cancer patients underwent full-length TCR alpha and beta sequencing. Tumor tissue, along with lymph nodes from ipsilateral axillary dissection, was perfused with PBS, minced, and then digested using collagenase I and hyaluronidase. Mononuclear cells from lymph nodes or roughly 50 ml of peripheral blood were isolated by Ficoll density gradient centrifugation. FACS confirmed that the sorted cell populations were more than 90% pure.

The TCR was taken from a female donor with breast cancer. The source material was memory CD4+ T cells sorted from a lymph node. The cell subset or site label here, explained by the study, means: memory CD4+ T cells, CD4+CD45RO+CD25-. Rearrangement joined TRBV7-9 to TRBJ1-5; TRBD1 might be the D gene, on 5 matching bases. The DNA reads as follows: TGTGCCAGCAGTTCGCCGGGACCTAATCAGCCCCAGCATTTT. The resulting protein is CASSSPGPNQPQHF.